This T cell receptor (beta chain) is from a study of T cells in Graves' hyperthyroidism and ophthalmopathy. Study observations and caveats: A median roughly 6.6 months before onset, the model predicted ophthalmopathy. Blood samples included most of the expanded thyroid clonotypes exceeding 0.001.

The study excluded patients with uncontrolled infection, other autoimmune disease, pregnancy or lactation. Fresh 10 ml peripheral blood yielded PBMCs. V was cut by 3 bases and J by 1 base, with 9 bases left in between. This CDR3 comprises 14 residues. Germline CDR1 reads KGHDR; CDR2 reads SFDVKD. This clonotype was counted at least ten times. Its target is unknown. TCR beta CDR3 regions were amplified from RNA transcripts. Carried out on the TCR CDR3, a first-round RT-PCR used the HTBI primer set. From the multiplex PCR reads, TCRdb called clonotypes with MiXCR, one entry per CDR3 protein. The sample lists about 420,000 distinct CDR3 sequences; about 15% were seen once.

The chain has TRBV24-1 and TRBJ2-7; weak D call: TRBD2 (5 bases). The receptor was isolated from a woman younger than 35 with Graves' hyperthyroidism. Sequencing was performed on blood. The DNA for the CDR3 is TGTGCCACCAGTGATCCCGGGATTTCCTACGAGCAGTACTTC. It yields the protein CATSDPGISYEQYF.